This T cell receptor beta chain was identified in a study of blood T cell repertoires in COVID-19. On the study more broadly: From the United States, Italy and Spain came samples of acute and convalescent COVID-19. T cells, B-cell-depleted T cells, or PBMCs supplied cDNA or gDNA.

Original handling: How many nucleated cells were present was estimated from reference gene primer amplification. Assay: immunoSEQ multiplex PCR; the TCRdb copy retains only in-frame clones and omits some. From that table come the V and J calls and clone size; the DNA was used to work out D and trimming. The table records fewer than 350,000 clones, 70% to 90% of them present only once. V was pared by 0 bases and J by 6 bases, with 16 bases between. The CDR3 is 17 residues long. From germline, CDR1 is SGHRS and CDR2 YFSETQ. A Seattle source enrolled patients during active infection and followed them longitudinally.

This chain uses TRBV5-1 with TRBJ1-6; a possible D gene is TRBD1 (6 bases). Sequenced: peripheral blood. The source of this sequence is a woman in her 30s with COVID-19, enrolled during active disease. The CDR3 nucleotides are TGCGCCAGCAGCTTGGTTGGACAGAGTACCGCTAATTCACCCCTCCACTTT. It yields the protein CASSLVGQSTANSPLHF.